Presented here are 6 T cell receptor beta chains from one specimen sequenced in a study of control samples from healthy donors and cancer patients. Only in-frame clones appear in the TCRdb table, and some are missing; sequencing was by immunoSEQ multiplex PCR. This table has some 76,000 clones, around nine tenths appearing once. Sequencing used PBMCs. The receptor source for this set is a man aged 55 to 70 with lung cancer.

This chain connects TRBV3-1 (or the pseudogene TRBV3-2) to TRBJ1-3; D is perhaps TRBD1 (5 bases). Germline lookup yields CDR1 LGHDT and CDR2 YNNKEL (reference sequence). V was cut by 5 bases and J by 0 bases, with 14 bases left in between. The CDR3 covers 16 residues. The CDR3 reads CASSATTGFSGNTIYF. The DNA of the CDR3 is TGTGCCAGCAGCGCAACCACAGGTTTCTCTGGAAACACCATATATTTT.

The chain has TRBV30 and TRBJ2-1; D is possibly TRBD1 or TRBD2 (6 bases each). The V and J ends lost 2 bases and 4 bases respectively, with 9 bases between them. Germline V gene data show CDR1 as GTSNPN and CDR2 as SVGIG (reference sequence). CDR3 length equals 13 residues. The CDR3 sequence: CAWSWGAYNEQFF. CDR3 sequence (DNA): TGTGCCTGGAGTTGGGGGGCGTACAATGAGCAGTTCTTC.

The J gene is TRBJ2-2, the V gene TRBV5-1; 10 nucleotides line up with TRBD1. In germline, CDR1 is SGHRS, CDR2 YFSETQ. Germline trimming cut 4 bases from V and 2 bases from J; bases unmatched to any gene: 5. The CDR3 is 16 amino acids. The CDR3 DNA reads as TGCGCCAGCAGCCGGAGACAGGGGGCAAACACCGGGGAGCTGTTTTTT. Translation: CASSRRQGANTGELFF.

The rearrangement uses TRBV3-1 (or the pseudogene TRBV3-2) and TRBJ2-1; 9 bases align to TRBD2. Germline CDR1 and CDR2: LGHDT and YNNKEL (reference sequence). V lost 1 base to trimming and J lost 16 bases; unmatched junction nucleotides: 8. This CDR3 has 13 residues. CDR3: CASSQGQAGGLFF. DNA for the CDR3: TGTGCCAGCAGCCAAGGGCAAGCGGGGGGACTTTTCTTC.

The chain combines TRBV30 with TRBJ2-3; D is possibly TRBD1 or TRBD2 (6 bases each). This CDR3 is 11 amino acids long. Germline V gene sequence: CDR1 GTSNPN, CDR2 SVGIG (reference sequence). The CDR3 region has the DNA TGTGGGGGGGCCGGCACAGATACGCAGTATTTT. Protein product: CGGAGTDTQYF.

V and J are TRBV6-5 and TRBJ2-3; unclear D gene. Trimming pared 8 bases from V and 2 bases from J, leaving 8 bases between. The CDR3 sequence is 12 residues long. Germline CDR1 is MNHEY and CDR2 is SVGAGI. The CDR3 protein is CASQGSTDTQYF. DNA for the CDR3: TGTGCCAGCCAAGGGTCCACAGATACGCAGTATTTT.